This T cell receptor (beta chain) was identified during a study of blood T cell repertoires in COVID-19 (dated by TCRdb to 2018 to 2020). In the study overall: Collaborator samples came from the United States, Italy and Spain and covered acute and convalescent phases of COVID-19. Samples were obtained from the ongoing ImmuneRACE study (first 160 participants) and from about 1,300 subjects provided by 6 global collaborators. The prospective study material was composed of cDNA or gDNA derived from T cells, B-cell-depleted T cells, or PBMCs. HLA class I and class II types, where available, came from metadata supplied by the sample provider rather than from assay-based typing. The dataset comprised deeply sampled blood TCRbeta repertoires from subjects exposed to, actively infected with, or recovered from COVID-19. The repertoires were released in a freely available public database intended as a resource for research on the immune response to SARS-CoV-2. The sample metadata nearly always contained a de-identified subject ID, COVID-19 status, age in years and sex.

Whole blood was collected in K2EDTA tubes by collaborating institutions according to the institutions' own protocols. For TCRbeta analysis, collaborators shipped samples as frozen whole blood, isolated PBMCs, or DNA extracted from either of those sample types. V drops 3 bases and J drops 10 bases, leaving 4 bases in between. CDR1 and CDR2 (MDHEN, SYDVKM) derive from the germline V gene. From its cysteine to its phenylalanine, the CDR3 spans 11 amino acids. Just CDR3 DNA is preserved here, 33 bases in frame from base 1. TCRbeta CDR3 regions were amplified from genomic DNA by means of the immunoSEQ Assay, a bias-controlled multiplex PCR. The study's own analysis went as follows. Within the assay, amplification of reference gene primers was used to estimate how many nucleated cells each sample contained. To quantify the absolute abundance of each unique TCRbeta CDR3 rearrangement, sequence reads were collapsed and filtered. For each sample, productive Simpson clonality was calculated as the square root of Simpson's diversity index across productive rearrangements. What TCRdb holds here is the immuneACCESS table cut down to in-frame rearrangements. Part of the clones is not present; checked against another copy, under half of the missing clones reflect an unresolved V gene, and the others are unexplained. V and J calls and clone size are those listed in that table; D and trimming were worked out from the DNA. This sample holds approximately 380,000 clones; 85% were observed only once. The ten largest clones add up to approximately 3.7% of the sample.

Points on this clone: This receptor's antigen is unknown. No base quality values were provided; no much bigger clone lies one nucleotide off.

Findings and caveats that apply to the study as a whole: The quantity of clinical and demographic metadata differed by source and by participant and was supplied without curation.

The receptor's source is a woman aged 18 to 35 with acute or convalescent COVID-19. The sequence links TRBV28 to TRBJ1-6, with the D gene not confidently named. Sequences were obtained from peripheral blood. The base sequence is TGTGCCAGCAGTTTTATGTCACCCCTCCACTTT. Translated, it gives CASSFMSPLHF.